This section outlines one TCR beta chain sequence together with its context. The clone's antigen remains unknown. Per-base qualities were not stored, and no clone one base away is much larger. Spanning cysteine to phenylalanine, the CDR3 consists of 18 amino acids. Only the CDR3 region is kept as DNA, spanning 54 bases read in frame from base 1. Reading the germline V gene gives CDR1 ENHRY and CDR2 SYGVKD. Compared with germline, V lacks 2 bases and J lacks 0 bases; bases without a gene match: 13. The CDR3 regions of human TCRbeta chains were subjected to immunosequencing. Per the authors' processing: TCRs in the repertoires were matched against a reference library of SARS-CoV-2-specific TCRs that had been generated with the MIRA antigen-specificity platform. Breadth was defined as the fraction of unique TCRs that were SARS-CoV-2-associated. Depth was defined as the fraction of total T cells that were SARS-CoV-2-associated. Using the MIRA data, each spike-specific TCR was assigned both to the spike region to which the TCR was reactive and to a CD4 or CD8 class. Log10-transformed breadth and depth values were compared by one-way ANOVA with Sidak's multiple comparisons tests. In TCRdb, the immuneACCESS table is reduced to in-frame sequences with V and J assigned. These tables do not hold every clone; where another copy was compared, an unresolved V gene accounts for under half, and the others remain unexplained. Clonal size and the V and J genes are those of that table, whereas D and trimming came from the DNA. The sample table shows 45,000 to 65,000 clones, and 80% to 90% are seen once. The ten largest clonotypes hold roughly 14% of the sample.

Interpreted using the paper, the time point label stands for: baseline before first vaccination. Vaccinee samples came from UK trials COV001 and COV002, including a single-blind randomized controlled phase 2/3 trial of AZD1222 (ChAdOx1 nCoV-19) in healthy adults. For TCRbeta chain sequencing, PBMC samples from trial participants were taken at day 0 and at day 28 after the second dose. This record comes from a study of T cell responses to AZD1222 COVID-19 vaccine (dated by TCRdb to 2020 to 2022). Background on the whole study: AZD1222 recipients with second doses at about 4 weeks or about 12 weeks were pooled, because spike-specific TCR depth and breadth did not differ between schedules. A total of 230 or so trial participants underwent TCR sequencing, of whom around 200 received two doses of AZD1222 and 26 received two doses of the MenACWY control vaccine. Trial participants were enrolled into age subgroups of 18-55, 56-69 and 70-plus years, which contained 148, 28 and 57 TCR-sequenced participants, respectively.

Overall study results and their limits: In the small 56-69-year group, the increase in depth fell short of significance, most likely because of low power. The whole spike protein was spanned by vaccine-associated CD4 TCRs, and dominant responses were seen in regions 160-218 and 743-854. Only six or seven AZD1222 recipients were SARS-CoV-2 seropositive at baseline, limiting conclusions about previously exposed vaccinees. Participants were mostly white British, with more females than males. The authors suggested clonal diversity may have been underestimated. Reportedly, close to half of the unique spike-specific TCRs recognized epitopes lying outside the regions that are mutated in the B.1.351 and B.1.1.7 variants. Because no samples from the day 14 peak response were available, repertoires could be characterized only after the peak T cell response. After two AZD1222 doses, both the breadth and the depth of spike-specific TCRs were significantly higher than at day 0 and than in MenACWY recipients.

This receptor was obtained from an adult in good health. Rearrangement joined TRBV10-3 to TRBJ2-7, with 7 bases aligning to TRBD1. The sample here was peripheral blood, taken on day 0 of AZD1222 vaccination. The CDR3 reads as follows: CAISEQGGQLTPSYEQYF. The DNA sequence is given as TGTGCCATCAGTGAGCAAGGGGGACAGCTAACCCCCTCCTACGAGCAGTACTTC.